Listed below are T cell receptor beta chains from one sample, sequenced in a study of blood T cell repertoires in COVID-19. The table came from immunoSEQ multiplex PCR; TCRdb's copy has only in-frame clones and leaves some out. The sample has 300,000 to 400,000 clones, 80% to 90% seen once. The sample consisted of peripheral blood. The receptors originated from a woman aged 45-60 years with COVID-19, enrolled during active disease. CDR3s include the opening cysteine and the closing phenylalanine or tryptophan.

V gene,J gene,CDR3 protein
TRBV5-4,TRBJ1-1,CASSLWDRRNTEAFF
TRBV24-1,TRBJ1-1,CATSDLQGEAFF
TRBV7-2,TRBJ1-6,CASSFSGGGSPLHF
TRBV6-4,TRBJ2-2,CASSSGLHTGELFF
TRBV7-2,TRBJ1-5,CASSWDDRRSNQPQHF
TRBV6-5,TRBJ2-5,CATLSGRWETQYF
TRBV7-9,TRBJ2-2,CAIPEGGGLTGELFF
TRBV5-1,TRBJ2-3,CASSLSTGDTQYF
TRBV3-1/TRBV3-2,TRBJ1-1,CASVSMGTGYTEAFF
TRBV21-1,TRBJ2-3,CASSKVQRSGGFTDTQYF
TRBV7-9,TRBJ2-5,CASSSNGRAALETQYF
TRBV6-5,TRBJ2-7,CASRSPGTVNYEQYF
TRBV2,TRBJ2-5,CASSRGTGTSGDLSTETQYF
TRBV6-6,TRBJ2-7,CASSIRGKDEQYF
TRBV27,TRBJ2-2,CASSLLRATGELFF
TRBV7-9,TRBJ2-7,CASSATGGRRDEQYF
TRBV24-1,TRBJ2-2,CATSGRGETGELFF
TRBV3-1/TRBV3-2,TRBJ2-3,CASSKTGVTDTQYF
TRBV30,TRBJ1-5,CAWSLGGNSNQPQHF
TRBV6-5,TRBJ1-6,CASSYDGTLPLHF
TRBV6-4,TRBJ1-2,CASSPTHRAQANYGYTF
TRBV5-1,TRBJ2-5,CASSLRGSADETQYF
TRBV5-1,TRBJ2-1,CASSLAQGNNEQFF